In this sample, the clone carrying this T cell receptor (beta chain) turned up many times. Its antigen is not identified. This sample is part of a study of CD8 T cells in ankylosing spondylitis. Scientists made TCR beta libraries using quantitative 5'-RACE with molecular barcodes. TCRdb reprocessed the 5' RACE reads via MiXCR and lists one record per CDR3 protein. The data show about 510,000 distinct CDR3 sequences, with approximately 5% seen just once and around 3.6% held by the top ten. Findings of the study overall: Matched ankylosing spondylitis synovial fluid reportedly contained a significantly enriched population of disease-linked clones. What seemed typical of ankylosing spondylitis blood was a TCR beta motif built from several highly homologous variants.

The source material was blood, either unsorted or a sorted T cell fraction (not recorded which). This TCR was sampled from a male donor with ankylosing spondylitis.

CDR3 bases: TGTGCCAGCAGCCAAAGCTGGGCTAGGACAGGGGACTTAAGAGAGAATGGCTACACCTTC. Residues: CASSQSWARTGDLRENGYTF. This rearrangement joins TRBV4-2 to TRBJ1-2; 9 nucleotides match TRBD1. CDR1 is LGHNA, CDR2 YNFKEQ, per germline. The CDR3 spans 20 residues. V was pared by 2 bases and J by 6 bases, with 22 bases of the junction left unmatched.